These 20 T cell receptor beta chains share one sample of origin, sequenced in a study of CD8 T cells in Susac syndrome. An amount of RNA that ranged from about 0.45 to 1 ug was reverse transcribed with random hexamers. MiXCR, run by TCRdb on the immunoSEQ multiplex PCR reads, gives a single entry per CDR3 protein. Of some 160,000 distinct CDR3 sequences in the sample, under 97% were seen once. The sample consisted of CD4+ T cells from PBMCs. The receptors originated from a human donor with Susac syndrome.

The CDR3 DNA is TGCAGCGGCGCAACTAATGAAAAACTGTTTTTT. Translated, it gives CSGATNEKLFF. The chain joins TRBV29-1 to TRBJ1-4; D not certain. V lost 7 bases and J lost 0, with 3 bases in between. This CDR3 comprises 11 residues. CDR1 SQVTM and CDR2 ANQGSEA come from the germline V gene.

The chain combines TRBV18 with TRBJ2-3; maybe TRBD2 (6 bases). CDR1 is KGHSH and CDR2 is LQKENI in the germline V gene. This CDR3 has 12 residues. Deletions cut 2 bases from V and 9 bases from J, with 9 bases between. CDR3 in amino acids: CASSPAGRTQYF. In DNA, the CDR3 is TGTGCCAGCTCACCAGCGGGGCGGACGCAGTATTTT. The full variable domain, in which reference TRBV18 and TRBJ2-3 provide the parts outside the CDR3, is NAGVMQNPRHLVRRRGQEARLRCSPMKGHSHVYWYRQLPEEGLKFMVYLQKENIIDESGMPKERFSAEFPKEGPSILRIQQVVRGDSAAYFCASSPAGRTQYFGPGTRLTVL.

The chain couples TRBV18 to TRBJ1-1; D gene uncertain. Germline CDR1 and CDR2: KGHSH and LQKENI. The CDR3 extends over 14 amino acids. V dropped 3 bases and J dropped 1 base, with 9 bases sitting between them. CDR3 sequence reads: CASSPVSRNTEAFF. In nucleotides, the CDR3 is TGTGCCAGCTCACCGGTCAGCCGGAACACTGAAGCTTTCTTT.

V gene TRBV15 combines with J gene TRBJ1-5; perhaps TRBD1 as D (6 bases). The V gene's germline CDR1 is LNHNV and CDR2 YYDKDF (reference sequence). This CDR3 has 17 residues. Between the trimmed V and J ends, which lost 6 bases and 1 base, there was a span of 19 bases. CDR3: CATSFVPGGLSNQPQHF. The CDR3 bases are TGTGCCACCAGTTTCGTCCCCGGGGGGCTGAGCAATCAGCCCCAGCATTTT.

The chain employs TRBV3-1 and TRBJ2-1; the D is unclear. V dropped 5 bases and J dropped 7 bases, with 9 bases sitting between them. In germline, CDR1 is LGHDT, CDR2 YNNKEL (reference sequence). The CDR3 extends over 12 amino acids. The CDR3 region is CASSAYENEQFF. The CDR3, as DNA: TGTGCCAGCAGCGCCTACGAGAATGAGCAGTTCTTC.

The chain couples TRBV4-1 to TRBJ1-1; D call uncertain. The CDR3 runs 13 residues. Germline V lookup: CDR1 MGHRA, CDR2 YSYEKL. The germline V and J ends were trimmed by 4 bases and 1 base, with 7 bases remaining between them. In nucleotides, the CDR3 is TGCGCCAGCAGCCGCAGTGAGAACACTGAAGCTTTCTTT. Translating it yields CASSRSENTEAFF.

This sequence joins TRBV9 and TRBJ1-1; D ambiguous. The CDR3 spans 14 residues. CDR1 SGDLS and CDR2 YYNGEE come from the germline V gene. V was pared by 2 bases and J by 0 bases, with 8 bases between. The DNA for the CDR3 is TGTGCCAGCAGCGTCGGAACAATGAACACTGAAGCTTTCTTT. Amino acid sequence: CASSVGTMNTEAFF.

This rearrangement joins TRBV9 to TRBJ2-5, with 7 bases identical to TRBD2. V gave up 3 bases and J gave up 6 bases; unmatched junction bases: 5. CDR1 SGDLS and CDR2 YYNGEE come from the germline V gene. The CDR3 is 13 amino acids. The CDR3, as DNA: TGTGCCAGCAGCGGGACTAGTTTACAGACCCAGTACTTC. Translation gives CASSGTSLQTQYF.

The table lists this clonotype with a count of one. The V gene is TRBV7-9, the J gene TRBJ1-2; 7 nucleotides agree with TRBD1. This CDR3 contains 16 residues. V shed 10 bases, J shed 8 bases, and the junction held 22 bases outside the gene matches. Per the germline V gene, CDR1 is SEHNR and CDR2 is FQNEAQ (reference sequence). The CDR3 reads CATPAVRWDSLLGYTF. DNA for the CDR3: TGTGCCACTCCCGCGGTAAGATGGGACAGTCTCCTCGGCTACACCTTC.

The chain employs TRBV12-3 or TRBV12-4 and TRBJ2-7, with D maybe TRBD2 (6 bases). Trimming removed 8 bases from V and 2 bases from J, with 16 bases in between. The CDR3 is made up of 14 amino acids. Written as DNA, the CDR3 is TGTGCCAGCGCGGTGGGGGGACCTACCTACGAGCAGTACTTC. This sequence encodes CASAVGGPTYEQYF.

The rearrangement uses TRBV12-3 or TRBV12-4 and TRBJ2-1; unclear D gene. Trimming stripped 3 bases from V and 10 bases from J, with 7 bases between. The CDR3 spans 11 residues. Here the CDR3 reads CASSFHQEQFF. The CDR3 DNA is TGTGCCAGCAGTTTCCATCAAGAGCAGTTCTTC.

The V gene is TRBV20-1, the J gene TRBJ2-2, with a tentative D call TRBD1 (5 bases). CDR3 length: 14 residues. V was shortened by 0 bases and J by 5 bases, with 10 bases between the two germline ends. CDR1 and CDR2 from the germline V gene are DFQATT and SNEGSKA (reference sequence). The CDR3 bases are TGCAGTGCTAGAGAAGGAGCAGGGACCGGGGAGCTGTTTTTT. Protein: CSAREGAGTGELFF.

The rearrangement uses TRBV27 and TRBJ2-7; 9 bases agree with TRBD1. The V gene end was trimmed by 1 base and the J gene end by 5 bases; junction bases not matched to a gene: 6. Germline V gene data show CDR1 as MNHEY and CDR2 as SMNVEV (reference sequence). The CDR3 has 15 amino acids. CDR3 bases: TGTGCCAGCAGTTTATGGGGACAGGGAGACCACGAGCAGTACTTC. This codes for CASSLWGQGDHEQYF.

J is TRBJ1-4 and V is TRBV6-1; 7 nucleotides align to TRBD1. The CDR3 runs 12 residues. CDR1 is MNHNS, CDR2 SASEGT, per germline. The CDR3 sequence is CATRGQPEKLFF. The CDR3 nucleotides are TGTGCTACGAGGGGGCAGCCTGAAAAACTGTTTTTT.

This chain connects TRBV24-1 to TRBJ2-6, with 9 bases lining up with TRBD1. Germline loops: CDR1 KGHDR, CDR2 SFDVKD. The length of the CDR3 is 18 residues. Trimming at V came to 5 bases and at J to 0 bases, leaving 7 bases not matched to a gene. The CDR3 DNA is TGTGCCACCAGTGGTAGACAGGGGGGGATCTCTGGGGCCAACGTCCTGACTTTC. It translates to CATSGRQGGISGANVLTF.

The V and J genes are TRBV18 and TRBJ1-5; no clear D gene. CDR3 length equals 15 residues. V was trimmed by 5 bases and J by 4 bases, leaving 15 bases between them. Germline V gives CDR1 KGHSH, CDR2 LQKENI. The CDR3 DNA sequence: TGTGCCAGCTCAGGGGATGGGGTTCTGAATCAGCCCCAGCATTTT. The encoded protein is CASSGDGVLNQPQHF.

The V call is TRBV18, the J call TRBJ1-3; D remains unclear. The CDR3 spans 17 residues. V was pared by 0 bases and J by 4 bases, with 16 bases between. Looked up from germline, CDR1 is KGHSH and CDR2 is LQKENI. CDR3 DNA sequence: TGTGCCAGCTCACCACCGGCGAGCAGAAATTACGGAAACACCATATATTTT. Translating gives CASSPPASRNYGNTIYF.

This clonotype is a singleton in its sample. The chain recombines TRBV25-1 with TRBJ1-1; D possibly corresponds to TRBD1 (5 bases). V dropped 4 bases and J dropped 2 bases, with 11 bases sitting between them. The CDR3 runs to 14 residues. CDR1 and CDR2 from the germline V gene are MGHDK and SYGVNS. CDR3 residues: CASSVWGDNTEAFF. In DNA form, the CDR3 reads TGTGCCAGCAGTGTTTGGGGGGATAACACTGAAGCTTTCTTT.

J is TRBJ2-5 and V is TRBV24-1; 7 nucleotides match TRBD2. Germline V lookup: CDR1 KGHDR, CDR2 SFDVKD. V was clipped by 9 bases and J by 6 bases; unmatched bases: 6. This CDR3 is built from 12 residues. This chain's CDR3 is CATRGGGQTQYF. The CDR3 bases are TGTGCCACCCGGGGCGGGGGACAGACCCAGTACTTC.

The DNA for the CDR3 is TGTGCCAGCAGTTTAAGACACGGGTCCTACGAGCAGTACTTC. This translates into CASSLRHGSYEQYF. V gene TRBV12-3 or TRBV12-4 combines with J gene TRBJ2-7; D gene uncertain. Trimming took off 2 bases at V and 1 base at J, with 9 bases between the two ends. This CDR3 comprises 14 residues.